This TCR beta chain is from a study of regulatory T cells in long-lasting Graves disease. Both iRepertoire HTBI primers and Arm-PCR of CDR3 regions were used to build the TCR beta libraries. TCRdb fed the multiplex PCR reads into MiXCR, producing one record per CDR3 protein. The top ten clones hold approximately 12% of a sample with about 560,000 distinct CDR3 sequences, about 16% of them seen once. Time point here: newly diagnosed GD, antithyroid drugs for less than 3 months. Following extraction of RNA from PBMCs, that RNA was used to make the TCR library. This CDR3 region has 15 residues. The table lists this clonotype with many counts. The junction and the germline gene differ at one end; a read error may be behind it. The sample was also linked to a second study, of T cells in Graves' hyperthyroidism and ophthalmopathy. Per that paper: Over 18 months, lack of ophthalmopathy progression marked Graves' hyperthyroidism as stable.

Specimen: peripheral blood mononuclear cells (PBMCs), collected at new diagnosis, from a patient treated with antithyroid drugs. This TCR was sampled from a man between 18 and 35 years old with Graves disease. The chain combines TRBV12-3 or TRBV12-4 with TRBJ2-2; D may correspond to TRBD1 or TRBD2 (6 bases each). CDR3 sequence (DNA): TGCGCCAGCAGAGGGGGGACGGCCAACACCGGGGAGCTGTTTTTT. Translating it yields CASRGGTANTGELFF.